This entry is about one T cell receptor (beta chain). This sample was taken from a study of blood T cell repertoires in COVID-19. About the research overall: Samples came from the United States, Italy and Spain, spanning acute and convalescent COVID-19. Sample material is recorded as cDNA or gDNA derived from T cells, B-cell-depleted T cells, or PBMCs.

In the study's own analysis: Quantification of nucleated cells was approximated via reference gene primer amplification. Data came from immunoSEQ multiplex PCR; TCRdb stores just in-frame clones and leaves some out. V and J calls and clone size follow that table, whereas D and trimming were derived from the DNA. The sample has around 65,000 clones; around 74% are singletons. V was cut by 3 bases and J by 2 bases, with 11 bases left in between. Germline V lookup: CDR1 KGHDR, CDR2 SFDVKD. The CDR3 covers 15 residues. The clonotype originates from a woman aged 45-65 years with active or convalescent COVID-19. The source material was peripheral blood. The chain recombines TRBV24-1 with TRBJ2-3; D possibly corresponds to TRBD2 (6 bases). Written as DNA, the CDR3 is TGTGCCACCAGTGATCGCCGGGACTCCACAGATACGCAGTATTTT. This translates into CATSDRRDSTDTQYF.